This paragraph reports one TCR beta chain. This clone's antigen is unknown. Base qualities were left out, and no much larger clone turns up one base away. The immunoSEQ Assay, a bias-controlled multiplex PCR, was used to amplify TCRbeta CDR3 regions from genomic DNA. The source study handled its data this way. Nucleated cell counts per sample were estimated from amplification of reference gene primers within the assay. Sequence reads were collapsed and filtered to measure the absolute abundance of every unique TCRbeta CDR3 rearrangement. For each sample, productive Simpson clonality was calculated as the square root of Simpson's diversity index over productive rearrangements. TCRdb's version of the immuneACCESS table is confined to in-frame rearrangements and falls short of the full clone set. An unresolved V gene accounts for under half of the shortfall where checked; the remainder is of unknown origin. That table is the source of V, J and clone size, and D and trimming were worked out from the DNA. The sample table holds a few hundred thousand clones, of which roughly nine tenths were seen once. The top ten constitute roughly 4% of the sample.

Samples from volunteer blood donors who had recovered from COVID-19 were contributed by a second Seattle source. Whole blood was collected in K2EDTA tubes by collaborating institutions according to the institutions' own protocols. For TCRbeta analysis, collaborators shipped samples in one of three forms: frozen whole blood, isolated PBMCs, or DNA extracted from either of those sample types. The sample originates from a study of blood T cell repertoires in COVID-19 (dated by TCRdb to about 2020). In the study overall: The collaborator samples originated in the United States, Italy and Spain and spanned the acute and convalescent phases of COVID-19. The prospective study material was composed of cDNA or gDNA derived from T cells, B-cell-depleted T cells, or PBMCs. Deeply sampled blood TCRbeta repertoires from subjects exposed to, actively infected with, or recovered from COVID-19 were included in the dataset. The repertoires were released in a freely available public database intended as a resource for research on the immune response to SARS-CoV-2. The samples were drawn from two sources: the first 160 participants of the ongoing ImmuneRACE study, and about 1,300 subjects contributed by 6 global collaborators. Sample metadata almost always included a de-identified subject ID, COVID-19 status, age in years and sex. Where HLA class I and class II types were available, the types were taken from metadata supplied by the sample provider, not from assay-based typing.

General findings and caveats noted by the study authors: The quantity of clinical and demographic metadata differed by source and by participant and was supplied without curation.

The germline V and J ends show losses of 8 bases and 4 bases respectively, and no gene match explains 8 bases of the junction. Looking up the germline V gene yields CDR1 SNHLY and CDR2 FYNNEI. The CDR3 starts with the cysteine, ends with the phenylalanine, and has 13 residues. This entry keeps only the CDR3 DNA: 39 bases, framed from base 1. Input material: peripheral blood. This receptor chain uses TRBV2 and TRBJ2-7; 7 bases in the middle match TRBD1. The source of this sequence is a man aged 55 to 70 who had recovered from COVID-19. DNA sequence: TGTGCCAGCGGGCAGGGGGTGCGATACGAGCAGTACTTC. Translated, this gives CASGQGVRYEQYF.